The text below deals with one T cell receptor (beta chain). Its specificity is not known. This specimen belongs to a study of T cell repertoires in cytomegalovirus infection. CDR1 and CDR2 from the germline V gene are SGHVS and FNYEAQ. The length of the CDR3 is 18 residues. V was clipped by 1 base and J by 6 bases, with 23 bases between them. Broader study findings: HLA-C-restricted TCR beta clonotypes specific for CMV led the ex vivo response.

From the reads, TCRdb called clonotypes with MiXCR, one entry per CDR3 protein. The profile shows hundreds of thousands of distinct CDR3 sequences, around 29% of them singletons. The rearrangement joins TRBV7-6 to TRBJ2-3; weak D call: TRBD2 (6 bases). Sample: cultured CD8+ T cells from PBMCs, taken from culture after CMV antigen stimulation. The TCR sequence derives from a human donor in good health (CMV status not recorded). Some clones in this sample may be carry-over from other donors' samples. The CDR3 region is CASSLGLGGTRPSDTQYF. The CDR3 DNA sequence: TGTGCCAGCAGCTTAGGTCTCGGCGGGACTCGGCCTTCGGATACGCAGTATTTT.